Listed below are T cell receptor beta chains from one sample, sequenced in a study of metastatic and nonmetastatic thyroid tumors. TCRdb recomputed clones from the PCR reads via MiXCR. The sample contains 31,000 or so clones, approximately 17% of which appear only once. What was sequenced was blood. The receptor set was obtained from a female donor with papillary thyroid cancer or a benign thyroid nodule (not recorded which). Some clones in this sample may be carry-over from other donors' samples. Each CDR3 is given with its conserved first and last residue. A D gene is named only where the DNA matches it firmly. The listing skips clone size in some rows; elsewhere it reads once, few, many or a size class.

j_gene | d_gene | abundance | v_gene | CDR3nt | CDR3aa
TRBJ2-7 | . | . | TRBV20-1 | TGCAGTGCTAAAGATCCGGGGCCCTCAGTTCTGTCGCAGTACTTC | CSAKDPGPSVLSQYF
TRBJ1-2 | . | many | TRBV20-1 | TGCAGTGCTCCAATAGGGGCAAGGGGACGCGGCTACACCTTC | CSAPIGARGRGYTF
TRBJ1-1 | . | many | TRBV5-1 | TGCGCCAGCAGCTTGGGTGGGGGTCAGTTGAACACTGAAGCTTTCTTT | CASSLGGGQLNTEAFF
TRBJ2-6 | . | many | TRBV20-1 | TGCAGTGCTAGTTTGGCTGGGGCCAACGTCCTGACTTTC | CSASLAGANVLTF
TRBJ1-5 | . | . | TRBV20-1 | TGCAGTGCGAGGCTTGTTTGGACAGACTATCAGCCCCAGCATTTT | CSARLVWTDYQPQHF
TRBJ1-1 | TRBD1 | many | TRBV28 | TGTGCCAGCAGTTTTCTCCGACAGGGGACGAACACTGAAGCTTTCTTT | CASSFLRQGTNTEAFF
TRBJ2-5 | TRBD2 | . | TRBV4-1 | TGCGCCAGCAGCCAAGTGAGGGCGGGAGTGGGTTCCGGGACCCAGTACTTC | CASSQVRAGVGSGTQYF
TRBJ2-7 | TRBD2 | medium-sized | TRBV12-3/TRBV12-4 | TGTGCCAGCACCACTACGACTAGCGGGTTTACCTACGAGCAGTACTTC | CASTTTTSGFTYEQYF
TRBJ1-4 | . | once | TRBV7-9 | TGTGCCAGCAGCTTACGAGGGGCACAGAATGAAAAACTCTGTTTT | CASSLRGAQNEKLCF
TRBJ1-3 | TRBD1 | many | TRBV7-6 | TGTGCCAGCAGCTTAGGAGGAAGGGACAGGGGGCTTGTTGGAAACACCATATATTTT | CASSLGGRDRGLVGNTIYF
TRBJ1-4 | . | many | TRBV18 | TGTGCCAGCTCACCACAGCAGAATGAAAAACTGTTTTTT | CASSPQQNEKLFF
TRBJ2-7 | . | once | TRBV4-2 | TGTGCCAGCAGCCCCCTCGGGGACTACGAGCAGTACTTC | CASSPLGDYEQYF
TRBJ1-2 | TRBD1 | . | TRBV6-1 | TGTGCCAGCAGCCCTTCCGACAGGGTTGGAAAGGATGGCTACACCTTC | CASSPSDRVGKDGYTF
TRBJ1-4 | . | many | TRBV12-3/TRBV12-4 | TGTGCCAGCAGTTTATCTGAAAAACTGTTTTTT | CASSLSEKLFF
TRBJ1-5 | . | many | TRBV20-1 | TGCAGTGCATCACAGAGCAGCAATCAGCCCCAGCATTTT | CSASQSSNQPQHF
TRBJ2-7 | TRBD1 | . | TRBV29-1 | TGCAGCGTTGAGGGTGGGACAGGTAGCGTCGAGCAGTACTTC | CSVEGGTGSVEQYF
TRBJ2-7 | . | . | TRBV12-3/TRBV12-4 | TGTGCCAGCAGCGCCCGGTACATGGGCCACGAGCAGTACTTC | CASSARYMGHEQYF
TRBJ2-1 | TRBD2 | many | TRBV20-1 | TGCAGTGCTAGACCATTAGCGGGAGTCAAAAACAATGAGCAGTTCTTC | CSARPLAGVKNNEQFF
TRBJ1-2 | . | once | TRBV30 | TGTGCCTGGGTGTTGGCTCAGTACACCTTC | CAWVLAQYTF
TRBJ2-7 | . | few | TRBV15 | TGTGCCACCAGCAGCCCCGGGCGGGGCAACTCCTACGAGCAGTACTTC | CATSSPGRGNSYEQYF
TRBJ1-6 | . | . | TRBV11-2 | TGTGCCAGCAGCTTACAAAGGTCTGGTTCACCCCTCCACTTT | CASSLQRSGSPLHF
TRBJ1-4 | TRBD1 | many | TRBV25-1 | TGTGCCAGCGCTGGACAGGGACTGAGAAAACTGTTTTTT | CASAGQGLRKLFF
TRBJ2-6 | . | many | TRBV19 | TGTGCCAGTAGCCACAGTGGACGGACCTCTGGGGCCAACGTCCTGACTTTC | CASSHSGRTSGANVLTF
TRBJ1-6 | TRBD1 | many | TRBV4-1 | TGCGCCAGCAGCCAGGATAACCCAGGGGGCTGGGATTCACCCCTCCACTTT | CASSQDNPGGWDSPLHF
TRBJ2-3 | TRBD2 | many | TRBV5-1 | TGCGCCAGCAGCGAAGGACTAGGTCGCAGCACAGATACGCAGTATTTT | CASSEGLGRSTDTQYF
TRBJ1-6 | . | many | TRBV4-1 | TGCGCCAGCAGCCAAGATAGGAGCCAAAGCAATTCACCCCTCCACTTT | CASSQDRSQSNSPLHF
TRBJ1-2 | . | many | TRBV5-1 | TGCGCCAGCAGCTTGGACGGCAGCTATGGCTACACCTTC | CASSLDGSYGYTF
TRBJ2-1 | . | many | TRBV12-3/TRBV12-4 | TGTGCCAGCAGTGATCAGGGGGGTCCCTACAATGAGCAGTTCTTC | CASSDQGGPYNEQFF
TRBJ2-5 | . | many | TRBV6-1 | TGTGCCAGCAGTGTATACCCTGAGGAGACCCAGTACTTC | CASSVYPEETQYF
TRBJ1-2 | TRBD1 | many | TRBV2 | TGTGCCAGCAGTGGTACAGGGGATGGCTACACCTTC | CASSGTGDGYTF
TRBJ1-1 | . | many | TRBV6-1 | TGTGCCAGCAGTGAATTGGTGGGGAACACTGAAGCTTTCTTT | CASSELVGNTEAFF
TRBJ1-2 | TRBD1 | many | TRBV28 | TGTGCCAGCAGTTCGACAGGGGGCGTTGGATATGGCTACACCTTC | CASSSTGGVGYGYTF
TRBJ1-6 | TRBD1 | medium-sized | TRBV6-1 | TGTGCCAGCAGTGAAGGGACAGGGGTTTCACCCCTCCACTTT | CASSEGTGVSPLHF
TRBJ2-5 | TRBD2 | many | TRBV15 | TGTGCCACCAGCAGGGGACTAGCGGGGGGCCGCCAAGAGACCCAGTACTTC | CATSRGLAGGRQETQYF
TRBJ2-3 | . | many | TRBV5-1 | TGCGCCAGCAGCTCGAACACAGATACGCAGTATTTT | CASSSNTDTQYF
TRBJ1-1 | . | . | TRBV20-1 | TGCAGTGCTAGATCAGGGGCGGGTAGGACTGAAGCTTTCTTT | CSARSGAGRTEAFF
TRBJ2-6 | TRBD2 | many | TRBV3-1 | TGTGCCAGCAGCCACCCCCGGGGGGGAGGCGGGGCCAACGTCCTGACTTTC | CASSHPRGGGGANVLTF
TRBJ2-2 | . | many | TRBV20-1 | TGCAGTGCTCAGGGGAGGGACACCGGGGAGCTGTTTTTT | CSAQGRDTGELFF
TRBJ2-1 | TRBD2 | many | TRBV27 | TGTGCCAGCACCCAGGGTACTAGCGGTTACAATGAGCAGTTCTTC | CASTQGTSGYNEQFF
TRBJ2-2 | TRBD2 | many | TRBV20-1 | TGCAGTGCCAGAAGCCTAGCGGGCACCGGGGAGCTGTTTTTT | CSARSLAGTGELFF
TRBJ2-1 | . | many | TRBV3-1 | TGTGCCAGCAGCCAAGATCTGGAACAGGGTGTAAATGAGCAGTTCTTC | CASSQDLEQGVNEQFF
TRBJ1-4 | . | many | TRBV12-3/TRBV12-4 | TGTGCCAGCAGTTTTGTGCTAGCTCCTAATGAAAAACTGTTTTTT | CASSFVLAPNEKLFF
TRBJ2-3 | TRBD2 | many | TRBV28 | TGTGCCAGCAGCCGAGGGACTAGCGGATCCACAGATACGCAGTATTTT | CASSRGTSGSTDTQYF
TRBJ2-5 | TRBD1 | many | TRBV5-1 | TGCGCCAGCAGCCCCGCACAGGGGATGCAGACCCAGTACTTC | CASSPAQGMQTQYF
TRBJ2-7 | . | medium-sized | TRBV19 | TGTGCCAGTAGCGAACAGGGCCGAACCTACGAGCAGTACTTC | CASSEQGRTYEQYF
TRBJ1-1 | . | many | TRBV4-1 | TGCGCCAGCAGCCAAGGAGGACTGATTAGGGAAGGAAGGCCTGAAGCTTTCTTT | CASSQGGLIREGRPEAFF
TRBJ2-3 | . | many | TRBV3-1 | TGTGCCAGCAGCCACCCAGGGATAGGGACAGATACGCAGTATTTT | CASSHPGIGTDTQYF
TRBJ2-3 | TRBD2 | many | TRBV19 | TGTGCCAGTAGTATTACTAGCGGGGGTGGAGATACGCAGTATTTT | CASSITSGGGDTQYF
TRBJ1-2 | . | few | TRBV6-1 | TGTGCCAGCAGTCTCTCAGAGGGGGATCCCGCATTGGGCTACACCTTC | CASSLSEGDPALGYTF
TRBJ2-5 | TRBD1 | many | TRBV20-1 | TGCAGTGCAATTGGACAGGGAGGAGGGCAAGAGACCCAGTACTTC | CSAIGQGGGQETQYF
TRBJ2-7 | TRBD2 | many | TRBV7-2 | TGTGCCAGCAGCTACTCTAGCGGGGGGAACTACGAGCAGTACTTC | CASSYSSGGNYEQYF
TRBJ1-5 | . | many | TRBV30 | TGTGCCTGGCAGACAGGTCGGAGTCAGCCCCAGCATTTT | CAWQTGRSQPQHF
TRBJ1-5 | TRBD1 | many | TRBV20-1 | TGCAGTGCTTCCGGGACAGGGGAGGGAAATCAGCCCCAGCATTTT | CSASGTGEGNQPQHF
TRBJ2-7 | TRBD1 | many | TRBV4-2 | TGTGCCAGCAGCCGAGACAGGGGTCGGAGGGACTCCATCTACGAGCAGTACTTC | CASSRDRGRRDSIYEQYF
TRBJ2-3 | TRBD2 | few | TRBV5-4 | TGTGCCAGCAGCTTTGGACTAGCGGGGGGAGGTACAGATACGCAGTATTTT | CASSFGLAGGGTDTQYF
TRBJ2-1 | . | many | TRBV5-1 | TGCGCCAGCAGCTTGGAACGGGGGTCCCCCTACAATGAGCAGTTCTTC | CASSLERGSPYNEQFF
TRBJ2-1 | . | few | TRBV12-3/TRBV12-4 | TGTGCCAGCAGTTTAGATGGAGCCAACAATGAGCAGTTCTTC | CASSLDGANNEQFF
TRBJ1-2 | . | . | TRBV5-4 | TGTGCCAGCAGCTCGTCTACCGGCTCGAGCTACACCTTC | CASSSSTGSSYTF
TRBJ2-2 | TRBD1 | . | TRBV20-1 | TGCAGTGCTAGAGGGACAGGGGACACCGGGGAGCTGTTTTTT | CSARGTGDTGELFF
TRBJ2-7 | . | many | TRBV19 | TGTGCCAGTAGTAGGCAGACCCGAGAAGCCTACGAGCAGTACTTC | CASSRQTREAYEQYF